The rows below give T cell receptor beta chains drawn from one sample of a study of blood T cells in healthy people across ages. TCRdb passed the 5' RACE reads through MiXCR, listing each CDR3 protein once. The sample has 800,000 to 1,000,000 distinct CDR3 sequences; about 48% are singletons. Specimen: blood. The source is a man aged 25-45 years in good health. Each CDR3 is given with its conserved first and last residue. Fields, in order: CDR3 DNA, CDR3 protein, V gene, J gene, clone size, D gene. D genes are given only for firm matches. Not all rows give a size; the values are once, few, many and, for expanded clones, a class.

DNA: TGTGCCAGCAGCTCCGTCTTAGCGGGGGGCCGATCCTACGAGCAGTACTTC
CDR3: CASSSVLAGGRSYEQYF
V: TRBV5-6
J: TRBJ2-7
size: .
D: TRBD2

DNA: TGTGCCAGCAGCTTAACGTACAAGGTAGCGCGACCCTCCTACAATGAGCAGTTCTTC
CDR3: CASSLTYKVARPSYNEQFF
V: TRBV7-3
J: TRBJ2-1
size: few
D: .

DNA: TGTGCCAGCAGCCAAGATGGCGGGACCCTCTACAATGAGCAGTTCTTC
CDR3: CASSQDGGTLYNEQFF
V: TRBV4-2
J: TRBJ2-1
size: few
D: .

DNA: TGTGCCAGCAGCTTAGTAAGCGCCAGGGGAGATGAAGCTTTCTTT
CDR3: CASSLVSARGDEAFF
V: TRBV7-2
J: TRBJ1-1
size: .
D: .

DNA: TGTGCCAGCAGCCCCGGGACAGGGAATGTCGAGCAGTACTTC
CDR3: CASSPGTGNVEQYF
V: TRBV3-1
J: TRBJ2-7
size: .
D: TRBD1

DNA: TGTGCCACCAGCGCCCCCATTGTGGACGCCTACGAGCAGTACTTC
CDR3: CATSAPIVDAYEQYF
V: TRBV15
J: TRBJ2-7
size: .
D: .

DNA: TGTGCCGGCACCTTAAGGGGAGGTGTCACAGATACGCAGTATTTT
CDR3: CAGTLRGGVTDTQYF
V: TRBV12-3/TRBV12-4
J: TRBJ2-3
size: .
D: .

DNA: TGTGCCAGCAGTAGCGCAGCCGATAGCAATCAGCCCCAGCATTTT
CDR3: CASSSAADSNQPQHF
V: TRBV2
J: TRBJ1-5
size: .
D: .

DNA: TGTGCCAGCAGCTTCACAGGGGGCGGAAGGGACGATGAGCAGTTCTTC
CDR3: CASSFTGGGRDDEQFF
V: TRBV14
J: TRBJ2-1
size: .
D: TRBD1

DNA: TGCGCCAGCAGCTTCCAAACAGGGGACGGGGCCAACGTCCTGACTTTC
CDR3: CASSFQTGDGANVLTF
V: TRBV5-1
J: TRBJ2-6
size: few
D: TRBD1

DNA: TGTGCCAGCAGTTTAGTCAGGGAGGGTGGCTACACCTTC
CDR3: CASSLVREGGYTF
V: TRBV6-5
J: TRBJ1-2
size: .
D: .

DNA: TGCGCCAGCAGCTTGACGATGGACCTCCAAGAGACCCAGTACTTC
CDR3: CASSLTMDLQETQYF
V: TRBV5-1
J: TRBJ2-5
size: .
D: .

DNA: TGTGCCATCAGGACAGGGAACTACGAGCAGTACTTC
CDR3: CAIRTGNYEQYF
V: TRBV10-3
J: TRBJ2-7
size: few
D: TRBD1

DNA: TGTGCCAGCAGCCCTGATGTGGGGGCCGCTAACTATGGCTACACCTTC
CDR3: CASSPDVGAANYGYTF
V: TRBV5-5
J: TRBJ1-2
size: few
D: .

DNA: TGCAGTGCTAGAGTTCAGGGGCCACTTAGTAATTCACCCCTCCACTTT
CDR3: CSARVQGPLSNSPLHF
V: TRBV20-1
J: TRBJ1-6
size: few
D: .

DNA: TGTGCCAGCAGCTCCAGGGGGCTGACGTATAATTCACCCCTCCACTTT
CDR3: CASSSRGLTYNSPLHF
V: TRBV11-2
J: TRBJ1-6
size: .
D: TRBD1